This T cell receptor beta chain is from a study of Graves' ophthalmopathy and Graves' hyperthyroidism. About the study: Before any treatment, peripheral blood was taken at the initial diagnosis.

RNA transcripts were the source from which TCR beta CDR3 regions were amplified. In the first round, RT-PCR was carried out with HTBI primers, and a multiplex PCR formed the second round. TCRdb re-derived calls from the multiplex PCR reads in MiXCR, one entry per CDR3 protein. The data show roughly 220,000 distinct CDR3 sequences, with around 45% seen just once and over 40% held by the top ten. Study-wide results and caveats: With a specificity of 72.22% and a sensitivity of around 71%, the model predicted ophthalmopathy progression.

An approximately 10 ml volume of fresh peripheral blood provided the PBMCs. This CDR3 contains 14 residues. Germline CDR1 SGHVS, CDR2 FQNEAQ. The ends were cut back, 1 base at V and 5 bases at J, with 8 bases in the middle. This clonotype was detected only a few times. Its specificity is not known. The rearrangement links TRBV7-8 to TRBJ2-2; the D gene is possibly TRBD2 (5 bases). This receptor was taken from an adult man with Graves' ophthalmopathy. Sequencing used peripheral blood. CDR3 region: CASSLVTGTGELFF. The DNA of the CDR3 is TGTGCCAGCAGCTTAGTAACGGGAACCGGGGAGCTGTTTTTT.